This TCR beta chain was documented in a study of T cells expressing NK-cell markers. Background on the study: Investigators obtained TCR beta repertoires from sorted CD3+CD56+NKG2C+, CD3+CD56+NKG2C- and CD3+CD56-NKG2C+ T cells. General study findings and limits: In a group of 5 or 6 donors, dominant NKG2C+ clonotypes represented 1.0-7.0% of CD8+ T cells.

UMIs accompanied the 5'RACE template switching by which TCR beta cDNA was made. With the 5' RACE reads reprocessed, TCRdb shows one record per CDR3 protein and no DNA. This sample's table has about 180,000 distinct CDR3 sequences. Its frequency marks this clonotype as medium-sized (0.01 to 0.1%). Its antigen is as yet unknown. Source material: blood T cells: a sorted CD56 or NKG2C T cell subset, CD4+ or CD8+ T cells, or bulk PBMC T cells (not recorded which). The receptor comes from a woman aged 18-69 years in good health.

The CDR3 loop reads CASTLIMGGSDTQYF. The V call is TRBV12-3 or TRBV12-4, the J call TRBJ2-3; TCRdb's D gene call, TRBD1, goes unchecked for lack of DNA. The length of the CDR3 is 15 residues.